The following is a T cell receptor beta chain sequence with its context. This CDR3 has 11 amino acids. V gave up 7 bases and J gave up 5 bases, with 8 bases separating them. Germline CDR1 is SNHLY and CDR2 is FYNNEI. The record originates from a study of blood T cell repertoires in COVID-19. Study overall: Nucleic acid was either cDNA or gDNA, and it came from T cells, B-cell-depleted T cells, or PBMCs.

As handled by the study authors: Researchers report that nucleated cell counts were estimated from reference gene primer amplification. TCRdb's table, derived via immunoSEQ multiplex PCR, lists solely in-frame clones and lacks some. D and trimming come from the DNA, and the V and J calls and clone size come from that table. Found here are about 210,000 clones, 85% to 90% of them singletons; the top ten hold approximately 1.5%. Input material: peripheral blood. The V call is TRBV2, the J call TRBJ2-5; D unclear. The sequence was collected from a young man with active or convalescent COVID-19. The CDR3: CASTREETQYF. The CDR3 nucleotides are TGTGCCAGCACTAGAGAGGAGACCCAGTACTTC.